These T cell receptor beta chains were read from a single sample in a study of CD8 T cells in ankylosing spondylitis. TCRdb re-analysed the 5' RACE reads in MiXCR, keeping a single row per CDR3 protein. Altogether around 150,000 distinct CDR3 sequences are present, roughly 11% being singletons, with the ten largest covering about 28%. Sequencing was done on a sample of blood, either unsorted or a sorted T cell fraction (not recorded which). These receptors all come from a male donor with ankylosing spondylitis or in good health (not recorded which). Both conserved end residues are part of each CDR3. The order of the fields is J gene, clone size, V gene, D gene, CDR3 protein, CDR3 DNA. A D gene is named only where the DNA matches it firmly. Clone size is stated in some rows and not others, as once, few, many or a class when expanded.

j_gene: TRBJ1-6
abundance: -
v_gene: TRBV20-1
d_gene: -
CDR3aa: CSASRRAGLVNSPLHF
CDR3nt: TGCAGTGCTAGCCGGAGAGCGGGTTTGGTGAATTCACCCCTCCACTTT

j_gene: TRBJ2-3
abundance: few
v_gene: TRBV7-2
d_gene: -
CDR3aa: CASSRDSYTQYF
CDR3nt: TGTGCCAGCAGCCGGGATAGTTATACGCAGTATTTT

j_gene: TRBJ2-5
abundance: many
v_gene: TRBV16
d_gene: -
CDR3aa: CASSQRGGETQYF
CDR3nt: TGTGCCAGCAGCCAAAGGGGCGGAGAGACCCAGTACTTC

j_gene: TRBJ2-5
abundance: -
v_gene: TRBV10-1
d_gene: TRBD2
CDR3aa: CASSESGSGEETQYF
CDR3nt: TGCGCCAGCAGTGAGTCAGGTAGCGGGGAGGAGACCCAGTACTTC

j_gene: TRBJ1-5
abundance: many
v_gene: TRBV6-1
d_gene: -
CDR3aa: CASSVSVNSNQPQHF
CDR3nt: TGTGCCAGCAGTGTCTCGGTCAATAGCAATCAGCCCCAGCATTTT

j_gene: TRBJ1-3
abundance: many
v_gene: TRBV29-1
d_gene: -
CDR3aa: CSVEGASGNTIYF
CDR3nt: TGCAGCGTTGAGGGGGCGTCAGGAAACACCATATATTTT

j_gene: TRBJ1-1
abundance: many
v_gene: TRBV10-3
d_gene: -
CDR3aa: CAISESTPVNTEAFF
CDR3nt: TGTGCCATCAGTGAGTCAACCCCAGTGAACACTGAAGCTTTCTTT

j_gene: TRBJ2-5
abundance: many
v_gene: TRBV29-1
d_gene: -
CDR3aa: CSVEDPGESQETQYF
CDR3nt: TGCAGCGTTGAAGATCCGGGAGAATCTCAAGAGACCCAGTACTTC

j_gene: TRBJ2-2
abundance: many
v_gene: TRBV5-1
d_gene: -
CDR3aa: CASEALLGSSTGELFF
CDR3nt: TGCGCCAGCGAGGCCCTCTTAGGTTCAAGCACCGGGGAGCTGTTTTTT

j_gene: TRBJ2-3
abundance: many
v_gene: TRBV29-1
d_gene: -
CDR3aa: CSVLPADTQYF
CDR3nt: TGCAGCGTTCTCCCAGCCGATACGCAGTATTTT

j_gene: TRBJ1-6
abundance: few
v_gene: TRBV4-3
d_gene: -
CDR3aa: CASSQVPSSPLHF
CDR3nt: TGCGCCAGCAGCCAAGTTCCTTCCTCACCCCTCCACTTT

j_gene: TRBJ2-5
abundance: -
v_gene: TRBV27
d_gene: -
CDR3aa: CASSLSGRYF
CDR3nt: TGTGCCAGCAGTTTATCAGGCCGGTACTTC

j_gene: TRBJ2-2
abundance: many
v_gene: TRBV7-8
d_gene: TRBD2
CDR3aa: CASSPYLAGDTGELFF
CDR3nt: TGTGCCAGCAGCCCTTACCTAGCGGGAGACACCGGGGAGCTGTTTTTT

j_gene: TRBJ2-1
abundance: many
v_gene: TRBV20-1
d_gene: TRBD1
CDR3aa: CSATGRQGAQNEQFF
CDR3nt: TGCAGTGCTACGGGCCGACAGGGGGCGCAGAATGAGCAGTTCTTC

j_gene: TRBJ1-6
abundance: many
v_gene: TRBV12-3/TRBV12-4
d_gene: -
CDR3aa: CASTTNSPLHF
CDR3nt: TGTGCCAGCACCACTAATTCACCCCTCCACTTT

j_gene: TRBJ2-3
abundance: many
v_gene: TRBV5-4
d_gene: -
CDR3aa: CASSLDSIDTDTQYF
CDR3nt: TGTGCCAGCAGCCTGGACTCAATCGACACAGATACGCAGTATTTT

j_gene: TRBJ2-5
abundance: few
v_gene: TRBV11-2
d_gene: TRBD1
CDR3aa: CASRGTGSQETQYF
CDR3nt: TGTGCCAGCAGGGGGACAGGCAGCCAAGAGACCCAGTACTTC

j_gene: TRBJ2-1
abundance: few
v_gene: TRBV7-6
d_gene: -
CDR3aa: CASSLRGYYNEQFF
CDR3nt: TGTGCCAGCAGCTTAAGAGGATACTACAATGAGCAGTTCTTC

j_gene: TRBJ1-1
abundance: many
v_gene: TRBV27
d_gene: TRBD1
CDR3aa: CASSQIRGQITEAFF
CDR3nt: TGTGCCAGTTCCCAAATCAGGGGGCAGATCACTGAAGCTTTCTTT

j_gene: TRBJ1-1
abundance: few
v_gene: TRBV5-1
d_gene: TRBD1
CDR3aa: CASSLDGAGGSEAFF
CDR3nt: TGCGCCAGCAGCTTGGACGGGGCAGGGGGGTCTGAAGCTTTCTTT

j_gene: TRBJ2-5
abundance: many
v_gene: TRBV6-1
d_gene: TRBD1
CDR3aa: CASSPTGSVETQYF
CDR3nt: TGTGCCAGCAGCCCGACAGGGTCGGTAGAGACCCAGTACTTC

j_gene: TRBJ2-3
abundance: many
v_gene: TRBV20-1
d_gene: TRBD2
CDR3aa: CSAPTSGVTDTQYF
CDR3nt: TGCAGTGCGCCGACTAGCGGGGTCACAGATACGCAGTATTTT

j_gene: TRBJ2-7
abundance: many
v_gene: TRBV15
d_gene: -
CDR3aa: CATSKRDNLGQYF
CDR3nt: TGTGCCACCAGCAAACGGGACAACTTAGGGCAGTACTTC

j_gene: TRBJ2-1
abundance: many
v_gene: TRBV20-1
d_gene: TRBD2
CDR3aa: CSAPQAAGTRPGEQFF
CDR3nt: TGCAGTGCTCCCCAGGCCGCCGGGACTAGGCCCGGGGAGCAGTTCTTC

j_gene: TRBJ1-2
abundance: many
v_gene: TRBV6-2/TRBV6-3
d_gene: -
CDR3aa: CASIKQGSDGYTF
CDR3nt: TGTGCCAGCATAAAACAGGGATCTGATGGCTACACCTTC

j_gene: TRBJ2-1
abundance: many
v_gene: TRBV12-3/TRBV12-4
d_gene: TRBD2
CDR3aa: CASSLRSGGKYNEQFF
CDR3nt: TGTGCCAGCAGTTTACGGAGCGGGGGGAAATACAATGAGCAGTTCTTC

j_gene: TRBJ1-2
abundance: many
v_gene: TRBV6-5
d_gene: -
CDR3aa: CASSSWTLDYGYTF
CDR3nt: TGTGCCAGCAGTTCGTGGACCTTAGATTATGGCTACACCTTC

j_gene: TRBJ1-2
abundance: few
v_gene: TRBV29-1
d_gene: -
CDR3aa: CSVEENREGGYTF
CDR3nt: TGCAGCGTTGAAGAGAACAGGGAGGGTGGCTACACCTTC

j_gene: TRBJ2-1
abundance: -
v_gene: TRBV12-3/TRBV12-4
d_gene: -
CDR3aa: CASRGILENNEQFF
CDR3nt: TGTGCCAGCAGAGGAATCCTGGAAAACAATGAGCAGTTCTTC

j_gene: TRBJ2-3
abundance: many
v_gene: TRBV5-6
d_gene: -
CDR3aa: CASSFGGTGADTQYF
CDR3nt: TGTGCCAGCAGCTTTGGCGGGACTGGCGCAGATACGCAGTATTTT

j_gene: TRBJ2-7
abundance: -
v_gene: TRBV20-1
d_gene: TRBD2
CDR3aa: CSARPGTSGKGFYEQYF
CDR3nt: TGCAGTGCTAGACCCGGGACTAGCGGGAAGGGTTTCTACGAGCAGTACTTC

j_gene: TRBJ2-7
abundance: many
v_gene: TRBV12-3/TRBV12-4
d_gene: -
CDR3aa: CASSLNIGSYEQYF
CDR3nt: TGTGCCAGCAGTTTAAACATAGGATCCTACGAGCAGTACTTC

j_gene: TRBJ2-1
abundance: few
v_gene: TRBV2
d_gene: -
CDR3aa: CASSGPLGRLVWNEQFF
CDR3nt: TGTGCCAGCAGTGGGCCGCTGGGGCGACTAGTTTGGAATGAGCAGTTCTTC

j_gene: TRBJ2-3
abundance: many
v_gene: TRBV12-3/TRBV12-4
d_gene: TRBD2
CDR3aa: CASSFPSGNTQYF
CDR3nt: TGTGCCAGCAGTTTCCCTAGCGGAAATACGCAGTATTTT

j_gene: TRBJ2-3
abundance: many
v_gene: TRBV12-3/TRBV12-4
d_gene: -
CDR3aa: CASSLRKGWNLTDTQYF
CDR3nt: TGTGCCAGCAGTCTCCGGAAGGGCTGGAACCTCACAGATACGCAGTATTTT

j_gene: TRBJ2-1
abundance: -
v_gene: TRBV5-6
d_gene: -
CDR3aa: CASSLAGQKTYNEQFF
CDR3nt: TGTGCCAGCAGCTTGGCCGGGCAGAAGACCTACAATGAGCAGTTCTTC

j_gene: TRBJ1-4
abundance: many
v_gene: TRBV20-1
d_gene: -
CDR3aa: CSARDRSTNEKLFF
CDR3nt: TGCAGTGCTAGAGATAGGTCAACTAATGAAAAACTGTTTTTT

j_gene: TRBJ2-7
abundance: many
v_gene: TRBV5-6
d_gene: -
CDR3aa: CASSLAGQSFYEQYF
CDR3nt: TGTGCCAGCAGCTTGGCAGGACAGAGCTTTTACGAGCAGTACTTC

j_gene: TRBJ2-7
abundance: many
v_gene: TRBV27
d_gene: -
CDR3aa: CASRPRLGSSYEQYF
CDR3nt: TGTGCCAGCAGACCCCGACTAGGGAGCTCCTACGAGCAGTACTTC

j_gene: TRBJ2-1
abundance: -
v_gene: TRBV7-2
d_gene: -
CDR3aa: CASSLAVEYNEQFF
CDR3nt: TGTGCCAGCAGCTTAGCAGTAGAGTACAATGAGCAGTTCTTC

j_gene: TRBJ2-1
abundance: -
v_gene: TRBV9
d_gene: -
CDR3aa: CASSVERQGLGDEQFF
CDR3nt: TGTGCCAGCAGCGTAGAACGACAGGGACTGGGAGATGAGCAGTTCTTC

j_gene: TRBJ2-2
abundance: -
v_gene: TRBV7-8
d_gene: -
CDR3aa: CASRVLGELFF
CDR3nt: TGTGCCAGCAGGGTACTCGGGGAGCTGTTTTTT

j_gene: TRBJ1-4
abundance: many
v_gene: TRBV29-1
d_gene: TRBD1
CDR3aa: CSVTTGGSHEKLFF
CDR3nt: TGCAGCGTTACTACAGGGGGCTCCCATGAAAAACTGTTTTTT

j_gene: TRBJ2-5
abundance: many
v_gene: TRBV5-1
d_gene: -
CDR3aa: CASSPGGPEETQYF
CDR3nt: TGCGCCAGCAGTCCGGGGGGCCCAGAAGAGACCCAGTACTTC

j_gene: TRBJ2-1
abundance: many
v_gene: TRBV6-1
d_gene: -
CDR3aa: CASSRPDWGSEQFF
CDR3nt: TGTGCCAGCAGCCGGCCCGACTGGGGTAGTGAGCAGTTCTTC

j_gene: TRBJ2-7
abundance: many
v_gene: TRBV25-1
d_gene: TRBD1
CDR3aa: CATSGTGLYEQYF
CDR3nt: TGTGCCACCTCAGGGACAGGACTCTACGAGCAGTACTTC

j_gene: TRBJ2-7
abundance: medium-sized
v_gene: TRBV20-1
d_gene: -
CDR3aa: CSARADGSYEQYF
CDR3nt: TGCAGTGCGAGAGCGGACGGTTCCTACGAGCAGTACTTC

j_gene: TRBJ1-4
abundance: -
v_gene: TRBV11-2
d_gene: -
CDR3aa: CASTSEGGRGEKLFF
CDR3nt: TGTGCCAGCACTTCTGAGGGAGGCAGGGGTGAAAAACTGTTTTTT

j_gene: TRBJ1-1
abundance: many
v_gene: TRBV5-1
d_gene: TRBD1
CDR3aa: CASMDRTNTEAFF
CDR3nt: TGCGCCAGCATGGACAGGACAAACACTGAAGCTTTCTTT

j_gene: TRBJ2-1
abundance: many
v_gene: TRBV7-7
d_gene: -
CDR3aa: CASSLGSTNEQFF
CDR3nt: TGTGCCAGCAGCTTAGGAAGTACTAATGAGCAGTTCTTC

j_gene: TRBJ2-7
abundance: -
v_gene: TRBV5-1
d_gene: -
CDR3aa: CASSRETGVSREQYF
CDR3nt: TGCGCCAGCAGCCGAGAAACGGGGGTTTCGCGGGAGCAGTACTTC

j_gene: TRBJ2-1
abundance: many
v_gene: TRBV20-1
d_gene: -
CDR3aa: CSAGISPPYNEQFF
CDR3nt: TGCAGTGCCGGAATCAGCCCCCCCTACAATGAGCAGTTCTTC

j_gene: TRBJ2-3
abundance: few
v_gene: TRBV3-1
d_gene: -
CDR3aa: CASSRADTQYF
CDR3nt: TGTGCCAGCAGCCGAGCAGATACGCAGTATTTT